This TCR beta chain emerged from a study of T cell clonality in common variable immunodeficiency. Study-level findings and limits: Common variable immunodeficiency TCR beta sequences reportedly had fewer deletions and N-nucleotide insertions. Compared with controls, CVID subjects had fewer shared TCRbeta clones.

Germline V gives CDR1 KGHSH, CDR2 LQKENI. The CDR3 covers 14 residues. Trimming at V came to 3 bases and at J to 6 bases, leaving 4 bases not matched to a gene. This clone showed up many times. Antigen specificity is unknown. Sequencing ends 3 residues short of the CDR3 end; the germline J gene provides the rest. Sequencing used immunoSEQ multiplex PCR; TCRdb keeps in-frame clones, though not all of them. The sample presents some 42,000 clones, none singletons. This TCR was recovered from a human donor with common variable immunodeficiency. The chain uses TRBV18 and TRBJ2-1, with 8 nucleotides matching TRBD1. Sequenced sample: peripheral blood mononuclear cells. The CDR3 loop is CASSPQGQGNEQFF. Partial CDR3 DNA: TGTGCCAGCTCACCCCAAGGACAGGGCAATGAG. The whole variable domain, remainder taken from reference TRBV18 and TRBJ2-1, is NAGVMQNPRHLVRRRGQEARLRCSPMKGHSHVYWYRQLPEEGLKFMVYLQKENIIDESGMPKERFSAEFPKEGPSILRIQQVVRGDSAAYFCASSPQGQGNEQFFGPGTRLTVL.